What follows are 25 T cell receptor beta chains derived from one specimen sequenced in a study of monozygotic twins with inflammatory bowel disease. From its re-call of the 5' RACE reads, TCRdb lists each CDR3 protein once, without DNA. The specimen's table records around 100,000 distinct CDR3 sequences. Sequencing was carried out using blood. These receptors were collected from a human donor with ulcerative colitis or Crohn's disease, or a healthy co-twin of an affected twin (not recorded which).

CDR3 residues: CASRTLGSGGYNEQFF. The chain uses TRBV12-3 or TRBV12-4 and TRBJ2-1; TCRdb indicates TRBD2, and absent DNA this call remains unverified. This CDR3 region has 16 residues.

CDR3 loop: CASSQDITSGSYNEQFF. This chain connects TRBV4-3 to TRBJ2-1; the D call from TCRdb, TRBD2, cannot be confirmed without DNA. This CDR3 has 17 amino acids. Germline V gives CDR1 LGHNA, CDR2 YSLEER.

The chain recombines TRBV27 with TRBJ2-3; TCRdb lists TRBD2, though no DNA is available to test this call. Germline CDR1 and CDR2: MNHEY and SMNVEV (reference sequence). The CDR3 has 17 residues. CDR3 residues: CASSPRRRRDVVDTQYF.

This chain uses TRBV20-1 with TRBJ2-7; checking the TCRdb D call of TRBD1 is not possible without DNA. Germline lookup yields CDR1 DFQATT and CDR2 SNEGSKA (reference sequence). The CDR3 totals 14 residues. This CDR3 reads CSPLDRDDLYEQYF.

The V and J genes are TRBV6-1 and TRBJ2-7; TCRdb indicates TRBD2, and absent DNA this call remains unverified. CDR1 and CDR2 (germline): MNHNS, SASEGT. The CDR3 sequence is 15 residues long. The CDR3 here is CASRVIAGDGYEQYF.

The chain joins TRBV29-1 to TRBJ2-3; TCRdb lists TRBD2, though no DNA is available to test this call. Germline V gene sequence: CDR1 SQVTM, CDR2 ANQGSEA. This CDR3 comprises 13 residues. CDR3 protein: CSVYLQYTDTQYF.

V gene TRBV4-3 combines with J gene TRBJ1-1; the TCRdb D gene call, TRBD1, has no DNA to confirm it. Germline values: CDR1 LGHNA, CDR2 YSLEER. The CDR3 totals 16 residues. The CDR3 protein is CASSQGRNRVNTEAFF.

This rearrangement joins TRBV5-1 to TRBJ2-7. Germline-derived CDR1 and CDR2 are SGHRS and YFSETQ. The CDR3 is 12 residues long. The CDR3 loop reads CASSLHSYEQYF.

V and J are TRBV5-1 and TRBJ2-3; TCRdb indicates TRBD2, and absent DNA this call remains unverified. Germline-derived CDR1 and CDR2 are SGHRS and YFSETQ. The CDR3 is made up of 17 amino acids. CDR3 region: CASSLGTSGGDTDTQYF. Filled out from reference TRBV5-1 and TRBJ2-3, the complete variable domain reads KAGVTQTPRYLIKTRGQQVTLSCSPISGHRSVSWYQQTPGQGLQFLFEYFSETQRNKGNFPGRFSGRQFSNSRSEMNVSTLELGDSALYLCASSLGTSGGDTDTQYFGPGTRLTVL.

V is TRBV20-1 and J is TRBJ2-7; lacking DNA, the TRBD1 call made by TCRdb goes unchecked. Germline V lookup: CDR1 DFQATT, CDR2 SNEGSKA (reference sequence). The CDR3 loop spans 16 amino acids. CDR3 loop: CSAYTGQKTISYEQYF.

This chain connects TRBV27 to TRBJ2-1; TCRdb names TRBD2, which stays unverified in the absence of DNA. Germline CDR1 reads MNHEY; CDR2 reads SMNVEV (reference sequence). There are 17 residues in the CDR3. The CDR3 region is CASSFKATLAGGNEQFF.

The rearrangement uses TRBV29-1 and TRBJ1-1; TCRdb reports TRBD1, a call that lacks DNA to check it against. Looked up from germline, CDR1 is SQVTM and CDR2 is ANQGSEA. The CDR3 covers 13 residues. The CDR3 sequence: CSVRGRGDTEAFF.

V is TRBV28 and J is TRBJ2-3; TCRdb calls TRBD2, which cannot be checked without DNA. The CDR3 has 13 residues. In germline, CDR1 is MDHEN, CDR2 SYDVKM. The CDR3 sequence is CASGLFGTDTQYF.

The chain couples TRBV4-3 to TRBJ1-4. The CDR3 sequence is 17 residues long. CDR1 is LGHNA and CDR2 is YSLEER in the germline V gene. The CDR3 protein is CASSQVGIGATNEKLFF.

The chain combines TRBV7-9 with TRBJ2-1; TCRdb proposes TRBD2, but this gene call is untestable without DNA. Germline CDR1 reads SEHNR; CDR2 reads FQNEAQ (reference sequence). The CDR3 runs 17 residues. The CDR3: CASSFPRGALSYNEQFF.

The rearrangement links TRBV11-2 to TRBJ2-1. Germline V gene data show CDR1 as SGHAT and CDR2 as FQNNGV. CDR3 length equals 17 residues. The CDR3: CASSLAIVASSYNEQFF.

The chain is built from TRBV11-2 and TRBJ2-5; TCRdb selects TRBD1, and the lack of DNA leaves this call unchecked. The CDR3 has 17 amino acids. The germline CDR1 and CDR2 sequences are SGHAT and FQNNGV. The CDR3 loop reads CASSSTTARGFRETQYF.

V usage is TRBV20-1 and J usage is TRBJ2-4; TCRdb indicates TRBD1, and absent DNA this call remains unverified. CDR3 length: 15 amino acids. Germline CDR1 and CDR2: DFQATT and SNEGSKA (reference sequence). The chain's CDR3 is CSARGGFNTGSVEYF.

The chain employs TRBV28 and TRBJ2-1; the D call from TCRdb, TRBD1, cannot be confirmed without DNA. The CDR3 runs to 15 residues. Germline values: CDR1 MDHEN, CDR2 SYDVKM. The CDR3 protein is CASSDPGTGANEQFF.

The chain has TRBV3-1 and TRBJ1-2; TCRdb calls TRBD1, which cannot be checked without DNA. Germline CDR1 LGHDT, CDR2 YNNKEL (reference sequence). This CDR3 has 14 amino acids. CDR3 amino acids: CASSQDRGTYGYTF.

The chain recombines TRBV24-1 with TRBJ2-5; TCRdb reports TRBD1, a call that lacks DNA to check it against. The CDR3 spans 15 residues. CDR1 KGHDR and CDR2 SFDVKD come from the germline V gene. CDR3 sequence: CATSGSGTAKETQYF.

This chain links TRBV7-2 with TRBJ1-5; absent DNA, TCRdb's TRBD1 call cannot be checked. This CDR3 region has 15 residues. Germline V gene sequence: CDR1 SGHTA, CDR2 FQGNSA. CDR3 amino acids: CASSRDRVSNQPQHF.

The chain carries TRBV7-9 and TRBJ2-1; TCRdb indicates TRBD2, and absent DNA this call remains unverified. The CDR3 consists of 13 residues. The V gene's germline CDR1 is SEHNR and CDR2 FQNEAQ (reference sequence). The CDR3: CACQEGAYNEQFF.

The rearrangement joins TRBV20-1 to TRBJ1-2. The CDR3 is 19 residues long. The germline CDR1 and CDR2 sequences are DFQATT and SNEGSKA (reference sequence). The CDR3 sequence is CSARFSDPVHGLSNYGYTF.

The CDR3 sequence is CASSLVFGKNNEQFF. The chain couples TRBV11-1 to TRBJ2-1; lacking DNA, the TRBD1 call made by TCRdb goes unchecked. Germline CDR1 SGHAT, CDR2 FQDESV (reference sequence). This CDR3 is built from 15 residues.